This T cell receptor beta chain was found in a study of blood T cell repertoires in COVID-19. Across the whole study: T cells, B-cell-depleted T cells, or PBMCs supplied cDNA or gDNA.

Per the original data handling: Reference gene primer amplification gave estimated nucleated cell counts. The protocol was immunoSEQ multiplex PCR, while the TCRdb copy is restricted to in-frame clones and leaves out a portion. V and J calls and clone size follow that table, whereas D and trimming were derived from the DNA. The table has about 150,000 clones, around four fifths seen once; the top ten hold roughly 8.1%. V shed 5 bases and J shed 4 bases, with 11 bases lying between them. CDR1 KGHSH and CDR2 LQKENI come from the germline V gene. The CDR3 spans 13 residues. This TCR came from a woman at least 80 years old with COVID-19, enrolled during active disease. The specimen sequenced was peripheral blood. V is TRBV18 and J is TRBJ1-2; no reliable D call. The CDR3 bases are TGTGCCAGCTCAAGCATGGAGTCCTATGGCTACACCTTC. Translating it yields CASSSMESYGYTF.